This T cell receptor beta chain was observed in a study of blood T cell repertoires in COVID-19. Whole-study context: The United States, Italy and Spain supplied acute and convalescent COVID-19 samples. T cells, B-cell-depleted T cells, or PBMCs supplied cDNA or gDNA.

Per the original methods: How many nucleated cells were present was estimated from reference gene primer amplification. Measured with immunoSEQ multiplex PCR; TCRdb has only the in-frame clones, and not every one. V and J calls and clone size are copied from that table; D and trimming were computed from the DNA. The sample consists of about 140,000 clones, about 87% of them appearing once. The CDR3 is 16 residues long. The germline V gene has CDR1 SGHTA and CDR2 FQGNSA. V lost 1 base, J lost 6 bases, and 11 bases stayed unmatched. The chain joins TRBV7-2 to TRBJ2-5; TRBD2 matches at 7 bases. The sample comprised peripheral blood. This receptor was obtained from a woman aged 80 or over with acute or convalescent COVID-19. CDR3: CASSLDRRRGVQTQYF. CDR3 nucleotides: TGTGCCAGCAGCTTAGATCGTCGTCGGGGGGTCCAGACCCAGTACTTC.